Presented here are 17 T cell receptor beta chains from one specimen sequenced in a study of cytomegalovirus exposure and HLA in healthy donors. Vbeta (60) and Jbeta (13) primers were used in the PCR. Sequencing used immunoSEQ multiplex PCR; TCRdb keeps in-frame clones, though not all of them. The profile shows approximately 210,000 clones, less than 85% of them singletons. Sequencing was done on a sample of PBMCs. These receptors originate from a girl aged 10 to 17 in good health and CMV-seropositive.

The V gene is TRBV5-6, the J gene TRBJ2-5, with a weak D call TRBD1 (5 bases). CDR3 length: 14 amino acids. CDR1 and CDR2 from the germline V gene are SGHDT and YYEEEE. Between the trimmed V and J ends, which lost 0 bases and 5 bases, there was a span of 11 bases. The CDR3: CASSLVGASETQYF. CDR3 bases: TGTGCCAGCAGCTTGGTTGGGGCCTCGGAGACCCAGTACTTC.

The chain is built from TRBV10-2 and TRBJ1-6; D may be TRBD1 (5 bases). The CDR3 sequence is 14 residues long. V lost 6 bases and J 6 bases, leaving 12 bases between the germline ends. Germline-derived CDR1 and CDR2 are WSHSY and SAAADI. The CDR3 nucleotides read TGCGCCAGCAGGAAGGGGATTGGTAATTCACCCCTCCACTTT. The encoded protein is CASRKGIGNSPLHF.

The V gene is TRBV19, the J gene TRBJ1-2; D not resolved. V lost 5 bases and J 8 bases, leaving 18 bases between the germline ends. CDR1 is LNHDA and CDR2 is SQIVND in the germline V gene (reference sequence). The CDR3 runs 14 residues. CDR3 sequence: CASSPDVSGMGYTF. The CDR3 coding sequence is TGTGCCAGTAGTCCTGATGTGTCGGGTATGGGCTACACCTTC.

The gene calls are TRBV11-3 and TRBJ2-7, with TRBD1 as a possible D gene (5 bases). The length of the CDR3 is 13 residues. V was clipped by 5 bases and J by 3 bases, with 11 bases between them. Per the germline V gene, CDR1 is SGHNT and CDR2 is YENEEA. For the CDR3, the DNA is TGTGCCAGCAGCCGAAGCGACAGCTACGAGCAGTACTTC. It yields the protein CASSRSDSYEQYF.

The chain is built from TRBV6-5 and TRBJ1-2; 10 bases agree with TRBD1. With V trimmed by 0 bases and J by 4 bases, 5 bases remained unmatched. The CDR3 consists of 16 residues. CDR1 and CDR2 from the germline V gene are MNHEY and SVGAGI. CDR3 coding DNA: TGTGCCAGCAGTTACTCGGGGACAGGGGCCACCTATGGCTACACCTTC. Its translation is CASSYSGTGATYGYTF.

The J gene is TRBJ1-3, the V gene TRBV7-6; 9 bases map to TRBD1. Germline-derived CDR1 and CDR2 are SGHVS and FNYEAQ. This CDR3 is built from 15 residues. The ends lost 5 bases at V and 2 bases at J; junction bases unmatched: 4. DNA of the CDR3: TGTGCCAGCAGCCGACAGGGGGGGACTGGAAACACCATATATTTT. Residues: CASSRQGGTGNTIYF. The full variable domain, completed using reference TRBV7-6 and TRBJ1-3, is GAGVSQSPRYKVTKRGQDVALRCDPISGHVSLYWYRQALGQGPEFLTYFNYEAQQDKSGLPNDRFSAERPEGSISTLTIQRTEQRDSAMYRCASSRQGGTGNTIYFGEGSWLTVV.

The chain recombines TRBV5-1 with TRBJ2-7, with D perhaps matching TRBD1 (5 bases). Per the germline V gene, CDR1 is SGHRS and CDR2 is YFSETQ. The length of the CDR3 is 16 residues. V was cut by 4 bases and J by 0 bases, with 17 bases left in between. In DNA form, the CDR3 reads TGCGCCAGCAGCCCGCAGGGTTCCATTCCCTCCTACGAGCAGTACTTC. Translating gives CASSPQGSIPSYEQYF.

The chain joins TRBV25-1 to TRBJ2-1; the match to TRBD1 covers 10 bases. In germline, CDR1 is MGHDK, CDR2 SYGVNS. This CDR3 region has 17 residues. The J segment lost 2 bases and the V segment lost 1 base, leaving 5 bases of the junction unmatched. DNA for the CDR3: TGTGCCAGCAGTGAATGGGAGACAGGGGGCCCCTACAATGAGCAGTTCTTC. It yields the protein CASSEWETGGPYNEQFF.

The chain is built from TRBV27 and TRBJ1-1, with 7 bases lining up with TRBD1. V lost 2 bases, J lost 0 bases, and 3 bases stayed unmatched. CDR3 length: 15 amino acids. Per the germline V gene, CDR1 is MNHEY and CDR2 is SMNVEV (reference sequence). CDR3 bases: TGTGCCAGCAGTTTAAGGACAGGTATGAACACTGAAGCTTTCTTT. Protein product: CASSLRTGMNTEAFF.

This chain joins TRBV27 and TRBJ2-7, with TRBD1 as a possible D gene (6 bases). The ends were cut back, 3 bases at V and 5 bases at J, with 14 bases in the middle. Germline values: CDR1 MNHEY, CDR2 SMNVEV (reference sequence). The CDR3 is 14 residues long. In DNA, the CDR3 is TGTGCCAGCAGTTTTTCTGGACAGTTTGACGAGCAGTACTTC. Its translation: CASSFSGQFDEQYF.

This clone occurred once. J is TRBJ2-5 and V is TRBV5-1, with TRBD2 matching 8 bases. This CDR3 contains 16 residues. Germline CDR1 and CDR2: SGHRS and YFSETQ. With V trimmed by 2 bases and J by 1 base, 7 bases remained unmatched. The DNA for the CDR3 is TGCGCCAGCAGCTTTCAGAGCGGGGGTCTCCAAGAGACCCAGTACTTC. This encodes CASSFQSGGLQETQYF.

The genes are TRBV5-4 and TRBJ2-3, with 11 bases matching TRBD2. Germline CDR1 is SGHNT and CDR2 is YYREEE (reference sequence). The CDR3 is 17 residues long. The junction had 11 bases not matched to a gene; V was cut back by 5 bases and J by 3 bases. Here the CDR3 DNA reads TGTGCCAGCAGTTCCTCCCTGACTAGCGGGGCTACAGATACGCAGTATTTT. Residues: CASSSSLTSGATDTQYF.

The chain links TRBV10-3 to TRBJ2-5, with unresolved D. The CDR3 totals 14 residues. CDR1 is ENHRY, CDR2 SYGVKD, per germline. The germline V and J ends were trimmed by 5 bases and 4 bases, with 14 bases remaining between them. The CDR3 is CAISKVSSGETQYF. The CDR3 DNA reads TGTGCCATCAGTAAAGTGTCATCCGGAGAGACCCAGTACTTC.

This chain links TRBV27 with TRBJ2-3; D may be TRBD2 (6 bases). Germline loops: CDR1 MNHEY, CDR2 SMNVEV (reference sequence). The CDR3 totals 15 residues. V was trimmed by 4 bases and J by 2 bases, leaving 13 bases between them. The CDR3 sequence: CASSSRTKPTDTQYF. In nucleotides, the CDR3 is TGTGCCAGCAGTTCCCGGACTAAACCCACAGATACGCAGTATTTT.

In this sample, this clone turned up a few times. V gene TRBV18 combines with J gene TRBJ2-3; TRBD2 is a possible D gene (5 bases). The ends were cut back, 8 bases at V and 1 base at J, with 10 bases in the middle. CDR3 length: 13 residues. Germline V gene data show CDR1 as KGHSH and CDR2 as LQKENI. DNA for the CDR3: TGTGCCAGCCGCGAGGGCCGCACAGATACGCAGTATTTT. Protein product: CASREGRTDTQYF.

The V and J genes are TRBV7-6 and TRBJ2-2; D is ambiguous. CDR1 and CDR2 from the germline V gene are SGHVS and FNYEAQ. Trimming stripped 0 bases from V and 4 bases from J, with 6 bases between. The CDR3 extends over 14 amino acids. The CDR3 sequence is CASSLAGLTGELFF. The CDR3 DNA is TGTGCCAGCAGCTTAGCTGGCCTCACCGGGGAGCTGTTTTTT.

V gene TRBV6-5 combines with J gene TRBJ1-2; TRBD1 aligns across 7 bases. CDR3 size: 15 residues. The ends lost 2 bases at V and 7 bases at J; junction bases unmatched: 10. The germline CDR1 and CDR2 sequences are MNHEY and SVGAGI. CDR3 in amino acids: CASSYMEQGNAGYTF. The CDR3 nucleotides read TGTGCCAGCAGTTACATGGAACAGGGGAATGCTGGCTACACCTTC.